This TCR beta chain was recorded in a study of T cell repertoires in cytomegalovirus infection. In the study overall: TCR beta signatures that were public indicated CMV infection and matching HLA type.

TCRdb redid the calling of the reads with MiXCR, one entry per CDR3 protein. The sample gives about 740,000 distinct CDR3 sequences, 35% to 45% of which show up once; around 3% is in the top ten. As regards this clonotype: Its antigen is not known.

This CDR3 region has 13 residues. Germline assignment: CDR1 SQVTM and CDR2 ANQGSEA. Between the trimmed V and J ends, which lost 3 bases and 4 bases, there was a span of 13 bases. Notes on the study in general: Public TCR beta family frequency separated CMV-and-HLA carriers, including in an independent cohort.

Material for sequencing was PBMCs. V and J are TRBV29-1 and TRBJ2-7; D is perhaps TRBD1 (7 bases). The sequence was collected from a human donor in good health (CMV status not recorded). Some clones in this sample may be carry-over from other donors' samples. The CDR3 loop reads CSVEAGGKYEQYF. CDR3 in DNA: TGCAGCGTTGAGGCAGGGGGGAAATACGAGCAGTACTTC.